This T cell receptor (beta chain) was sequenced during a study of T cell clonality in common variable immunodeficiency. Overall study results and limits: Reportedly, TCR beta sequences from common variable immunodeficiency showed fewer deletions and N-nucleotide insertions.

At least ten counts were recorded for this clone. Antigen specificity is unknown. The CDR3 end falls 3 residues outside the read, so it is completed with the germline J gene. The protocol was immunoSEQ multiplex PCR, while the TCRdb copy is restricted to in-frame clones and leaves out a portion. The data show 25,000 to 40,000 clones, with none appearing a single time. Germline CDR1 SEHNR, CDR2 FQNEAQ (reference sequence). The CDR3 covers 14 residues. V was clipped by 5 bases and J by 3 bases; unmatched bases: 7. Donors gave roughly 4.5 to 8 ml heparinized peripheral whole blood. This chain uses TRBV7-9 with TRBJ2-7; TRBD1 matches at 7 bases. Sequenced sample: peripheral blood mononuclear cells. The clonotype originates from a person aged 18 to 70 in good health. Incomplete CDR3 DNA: TGTGCCAGCAGCCCCTCGGACAGGAGCTACGAG. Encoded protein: CASSPSDRSYE. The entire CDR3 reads CASSPSDRSYEQYF.